These 19 T cell receptor beta chains originate from one sample sequenced in a study of T cells in localized non-small cell lung cancer. Clones were sequenced by immunoSEQ multiplex PCR, and TCRdb holds only the in-frame ones, with some missing. The sample shows tens of thousands of clones, around 93% of them seen only once. This sample comprised peripheral blood, obtained before any cancer treatment. The origin of the receptors is a female donor of 60 years or more with stage I lung adenocarcinoma.

The chain joins TRBV6-1 to TRBJ2-3; tentative D call: TRBD1 (6 bases). The CDR3 loop spans 16 amino acids. Germline lookup yields CDR1 MNHNS and CDR2 SASEGT. V dropped 4 bases and J dropped 3 bases, with 17 bases sitting between them. CDR3: CASSGGLTVATDTQYF. For the CDR3, the DNA is TGTGCCAGCAGTGGGGGGCTTACGGTCGCGACAGATACGCAGTATTTT.

The chain has TRBV5-4 and TRBJ2-1; D is ambiguous. The CDR3 contains 14 residues. Germline V gene sequence: CDR1 SGHNT, CDR2 YYREEE (reference sequence). Between the trimmed V and J ends, which lost 0 bases and 6 bases, there was a span of 10 bases. The CDR3 coding sequence is TGTGCCAGCAGCTTGGCCCCTAGAGGCAATGAGCAGTTCTTC. The encoded protein is CASSLAPRGNEQFF. The full variable domain, rest sourced from reference TRBV5-4 and TRBJ2-1, is ETGVTQSPTHLIKTRGQQVTLRCSSQSGHNTVSWYQQALGQGPQFIFQYYREEENGRGNFPPRFSGLQFPNYSSELNVNALELDDSALYLCASSLAPRGNEQFFGPGTRLTVL.

This chain links TRBV5-4 with TRBJ1-1; TRBD1 matches at 7 bases. The CDR3 extends over 15 amino acids. Germline-derived CDR1 and CDR2 are SGHNT and YYREEE (reference sequence). Germline trimming cut 2 bases from V and 4 bases from J; bases unmatched to any gene: 8. The CDR3: CASSFRGRVSTEAFF. CDR3 bases: TGTGCCAGCAGCTTCAGGGGGAGGGTGAGCACTGAAGCTTTCTTT.

This rearrangement joins TRBV6-5 to TRBJ2-5; no clear D. V lost 2 bases and J lost 2, with 9 bases in between. Germline V gene sequence: CDR1 MNHEY, CDR2 SVGAGI. CDR3 size: 14 residues. The CDR3 DNA sequence: TGTGCCAGCAGTTACACGTCCGGACAAGAGACCCAGTACTTC. This translates into CASSYTSGQETQYF.

The chain uses TRBV5-1 and TRBJ1-4; tentatively, D is TRBD1 (6 bases). Trimming left V 2 bases short and J 8 bases short, with 16 bases between. Germline lookup yields CDR1 SGHRS and CDR2 YFSETQ. The CDR3 contains 15 residues. The CDR3 reads CASSFLSQGSEKLFF. CDR3 nucleotides: TGCGCCAGCAGCTTTTTGAGCCAGGGGAGCGAAAAACTGTTTTTT.

The chain joins TRBV19 to TRBJ1-1; the D is unclear. The germline CDR1 and CDR2 sequences are LNHDA and SQIVND (reference sequence). V was shortened by 7 bases and J by 0 bases, with 15 bases between the two germline ends. CDR3 length equals 15 residues. CDR3 DNA sequence: TGTGCCAGTAAGGAATCGCTAGGGTTGAACACTGAAGCTTTCTTT. This codes for CASKESLGLNTEAFF.

CDR3: CASRETGRAGGYTF. DNA for the CDR3: TGTGCCAGTAGGGAGACAGGGCGAGCGGGAGGCTACACCTTC. V gene TRBV19 combines with J gene TRBJ1-2, with 7 bases identical to TRBD1. After removal of 6 bases from V and 8 bases from J, the junction contained 12 bases not matched to a gene. CDR3 length: 14 residues. Germline CDR1 and CDR2: LNHDA and SQIVND (reference sequence).

The count of this clone is one. This chain uses TRBV5-5 with TRBJ1-2; D unclear. The CDR3 is 15 residues long. Trimming pared 2 bases from V and 0 bases from J, leaving 11 bases between. In germline, CDR1 is SGHKS, CDR2 YYEKEE (reference sequence). In DNA, the CDR3 is TGTGCCAGCAGCTTTGGGTATCAATCTAACTATGGCTACACCTTC. This gives the protein CASSFGYQSNYGYTF.

The chain links TRBV11-2 to TRBJ2-1; 15 nucleotides match TRBD2. Germline V gives CDR1 SGHAT, CDR2 FQNNGV. J was trimmed by 8 bases and V by 0 bases; bases with no gene match: 5. This CDR3 has 17 amino acids. CDR3 coding DNA: TGTGCCAGCAGCTTAGAACGGACTAGCGGGGGGGCGTATGAGCAGTTCTTC. This translates into CASSLERTSGGAYEQFF.

V and J are TRBV6-6 and TRBJ1-1; D unresolved. CDR3 size: 11 residues. Trimming pared 8 bases from V and 3 bases from J, leaving 7 bases between. From germline, CDR1 is MNHNY and CDR2 SVGAGI (reference sequence). The DNA of the CDR3 is TGTGCCAGCCTCTGGGACACTGAAGCTTTCTTT. This gives the protein CASLWDTEAFF.

The J gene is TRBJ2-5, the V gene TRBV25-1; 8 bases align to TRBD1. CDR1 is MGHDK, CDR2 SYGVNS, per germline. The CDR3 has 17 amino acids. J gave up 5 bases and V 1 base, and 12 bases lay outside the gene matches. The CDR3 coding sequence is TGTGCCAGCAGTGAATTTTCCGGGACAGGAACCTTGGAGACCCAGTACTTC. This translates into CASSEFSGTGTLETQYF. The full variable domain, completed using reference TRBV25-1 and TRBJ2-5, is EADIYQTPRYLVIGTGKKITLECSQTMGHDKMYWYQQDPGMELHLIHYSYGVNSTEKGDLSSESTVSRIRTEHFPLTLESARPSHTSQYLCASSEFSGTGTLETQYFGPGTRLLVL.

The chain has TRBV7-2 and TRBJ1-1; D ambiguous. V lost 2 bases and J lost 6, with 13 bases in between. CDR3 length: 14 amino acids. Per the germline V gene, CDR1 is SGHTA and CDR2 is FQGNSA. Here the CDR3 reads CASSLITRVPEAFF. The CDR3 coding sequence is TGTGCCAGCAGCTTAATTACACGGGTACCTGAAGCTTTCTTT.

The chain is built from TRBV5-6 and TRBJ1-2; D possibly corresponds to TRBD1 (5 bases). CDR3 length: 16 amino acids. Germline CDR1 and CDR2: SGHDT and YYEEEE. The V gene lost 0 bases and the J gene lost 4 bases, with 16 bases spanning the gap. The CDR3 nucleotides are TGTGCCAGCAGCTTGGTAGGTGGGACCGCAGTCTATGGCTACACCTTC. It codes for CASSLVGGTAVYGYTF.

CDR3 sequence: CSVEEFLGGYGYTF. In DNA, the CDR3 is TGCAGCGTTGAAGAGTTCCTCGGGGGGTATGGCTACACCTTC. The chain couples TRBV29-1 to TRBJ1-2, with D perhaps matching TRBD1 (5 bases). This CDR3 contains 14 residues. The V end lost 0 bases, the J end lost 5 bases, and 13 bases lay between the germline ends. The germline V gene has CDR1 SQVTM and CDR2 ANQGSEA.

Turning to this clone: Other DNA sequences from this sample encode an identical CDR3 as well. The V gene is TRBV7-2, the J gene TRBJ2-3, with TRBD1 identical over 10 bases. V was pared by 1 base and J by 4 bases, with 5 bases of the junction left unmatched. CDR1 is SGHTA and CDR2 is FQGNSA in the germline V gene. The CDR3 extends over 16 amino acids. In nucleotides, the CDR3 is TGTGCCAGCAGCTTAGACCGGGACAGGGGTGCAGATACGCAGTATTTT. Translation gives CASSLDRDRGADTQYF.

The chain employs TRBV7-2 and TRBJ1-6, with 7 bases identical to TRBD1. The CDR3 spans 15 residues. Germline V gives CDR1 SGHTA, CDR2 FQGNSA. The junction had 9 bases not matched to a gene; V was cut back by 2 bases and J by 11 bases. The CDR3 DNA follows: TGTGCCAGCAGCTTAACCCACAGGGGCGGCGCACCCCTCCACTTT. It encodes CASSLTHRGGAPLHF.

The rearrangement joins TRBV6-5 to TRBJ2-3, with a tentative D call TRBD1 (6 bases). Per germline, CDR1 MNHEY and CDR2 SVGAGI. This CDR3 region has 14 residues. The V gene lost 0 bases and the J gene lost 11 bases, with 15 bases spanning the gap. The CDR3 bases are TGTGCCAGCAGTTACTCCCGACAGGCACACGGGCAGTATTTT. Amino acid sequence: CASSYSRQAHGQYF.

This clone has only one observation. The chain joins TRBV5-1 to TRBJ2-3; TRBD1 aligns across 7 bases. The junction had 6 bases not matched to a gene; V was cut back by 0 bases and J by 2 bases. Germline V lookup: CDR1 SGHRS, CDR2 YFSETQ. The length of the CDR3 is 16 residues. CDR3 in amino acids: CASSLGGGSYTDTQYF. The CDR3 bases are TGCGCCAGCAGCTTGGGAGGGGGCAGCTACACAGATACGCAGTATTTT.

This chain joins TRBV5-4 and TRBJ1-2, with D unclear. The CDR3 contains 15 residues. The germline CDR1 and CDR2 sequences are SGHNT and YYREEE (reference sequence). Trimming left V 2 bases short and J 0 bases short, with 11 bases between. The CDR3 loop is CASSLSPGTNYGYTF. The CDR3 DNA sequence: TGTGCCAGCAGCTTATCACCGGGTACTAACTATGGCTACACCTTC.